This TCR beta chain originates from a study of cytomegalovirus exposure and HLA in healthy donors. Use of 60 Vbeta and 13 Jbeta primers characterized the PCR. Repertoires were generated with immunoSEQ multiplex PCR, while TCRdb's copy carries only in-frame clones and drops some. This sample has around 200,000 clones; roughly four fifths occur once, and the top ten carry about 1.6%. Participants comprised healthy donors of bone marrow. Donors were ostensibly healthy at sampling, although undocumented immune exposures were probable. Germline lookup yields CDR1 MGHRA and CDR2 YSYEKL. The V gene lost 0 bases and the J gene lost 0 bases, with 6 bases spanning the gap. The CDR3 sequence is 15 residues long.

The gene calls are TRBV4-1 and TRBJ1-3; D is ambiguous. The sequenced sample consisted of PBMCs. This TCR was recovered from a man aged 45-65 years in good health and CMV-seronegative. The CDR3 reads CASSQDTASGNTIYF. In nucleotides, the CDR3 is TGCGCCAGCAGCCAAGATACAGCCTCTGGAAACACCATATATTTT.